These 18 T cell receptor beta chains were sequenced from one sample in a study of blood T cell repertoires in COVID-19. Only in-frame clones appear in the TCRdb table, and some are missing; sequencing was by immunoSEQ multiplex PCR. The sample records about 160,000 clones, 75% to 85% being singletons. The specimen was PBMCs or T cells enriched from blood (not recorded which). The source of these receptors is a woman aged 60 to 75 who had recovered from COVID-19.

The V call is TRBV5-1, the J call TRBJ2-3; 9 bases agree with TRBD2. The V gene end was trimmed by 3 bases and the J gene end by 2 bases; junction bases not matched to a gene: 10. In germline, CDR1 is SGHRS, CDR2 YFSETQ. This CDR3 is 17 amino acids long. DNA of the CDR3: TGCGCCAGCAGCTCCAGTAAGCGGGGGGCAACCACAGATACGCAGTATTTT. It is translated as CASSSSKRGATTDTQYF. Using reference TRBV5-1 and TRBJ2-3 for the parts outside the CDR3, the full variable domain is KAGVTQTPRYLIKTRGQQVTLSCSPISGHRSVSWYQQTPGQGLQFLFEYFSETQRNKGNFPGRFSGRQFSNSRSEMNVSTLELGDSALYLCASSSSKRGATTDTQYFGPGTRLTVL.

This chain joins TRBV27 and TRBJ2-2; 9 nucleotides match TRBD2. The CDR3 is made up of 18 amino acids. Trimming at V came to 2 bases and at J to 8 bases, leaving 15 bases not matched to a gene. Germline V gives CDR1 MNHEY, CDR2 SMNVEV (reference sequence). The CDR3 region has the DNA TGTGCCAGCAGTTTAGAACCTAGCGGGGACCCTTTAGGGGGGGAGCTGTTTTTT. It is translated as CASSLEPSGDPLGGELFF.

The rearrangement links TRBV15 to TRBJ1-2, with a possible D match to TRBD1 (6 bases). The germline V gene encodes CDR1 LNHNV and CDR2 YYDKDF (reference sequence). This CDR3 comprises 12 residues. The V end was cut by 5 bases, the J end by 8 bases, with 12 bases between. The DNA of the CDR3 is TGTGCCACCAGCTTAACAGGGACCGGCTACACCTTC. Its protein is CATSLTGTGYTF. Filled out from reference TRBV15 and TRBJ1-2, the complete variable domain reads DAMVIQNPRYQVTQFGKPVTLSCSQTLNHNVMYWYQQKSSQAPKLLFHYYDKDFNNEADTPDNFQSRRPNTSFCFLDIRSPGLGDTAMYLCATSLTGTGYTFGSGTRLTVV.

The CDR3 nucleotides read TGTGCCATTATGACAGGGAACTACAATGAGCAGTTCTTC. Protein product: CAIMTGNYNEQFF. The rearrangement uses TRBV12-3 or TRBV12-4 and TRBJ2-1; TRBD1 matches at 7 bases. The CDR3 is 13 residues long. The V gene end was trimmed by 10 bases and the J gene end by 3 bases; junction bases not matched to a gene: 6.

CDR3 in amino acids: CASSPGQGDGYTF. The CDR3 nucleotides read TGTGCCAGCTCACCCGGACAGGGGGATGGCTACACCTTC. This chain uses TRBV18 with TRBJ1-2, with 10 nucleotides matching TRBD1. V was clipped by 3 bases and J by 6 bases; unmatched bases: 1. The germline V gene has CDR1 KGHSH and CDR2 LQKENI. There are 13 residues in the CDR3. Full variable domain (remainder filled in from reference TRBV18 and TRBJ1-2): NAGVMQNPRHLVRRRGQEARLRCSPMKGHSHVYWYRQLPEEGLKFMVYLQKENIIDESGMPKERFSAEFPKEGPSILRIQQVVRGDSAAYFCASSPGQGDGYTFGSGTRLTVV.

This clone has a single count. The V and J genes are TRBV9 and TRBJ1-3; D is possibly TRBD1 (5 bases). This CDR3 is 18 amino acids long. V lost 4 bases and J lost 0, with 20 bases in between. Looked up from germline, CDR1 is SGDLS and CDR2 is YYNGEE. CDR3 nucleotides: TGTGCCAGCAGCACTAACCTTGCCGACAGAAACTCTGGAAACACCATATATTTT. This gives the protein CASSTNLADRNSGNTIYF.

The CDR3 here is CASSGAFRQGRYGYTF. In nucleotides, the CDR3 is TGTGCCAGCAGCGGGGCGTTTAGGCAGGGCCGCTATGGCTACACCTTC. The genes are TRBV9 and TRBJ1-2; perhaps TRBD1 as D (5 bases). The CDR3 length is 16 residues. CDR1 is SGDLS, CDR2 YYNGEE, per germline. The V end was cut by 3 bases, the J end by 4 bases, with 19 bases between.

The chain employs TRBV6-5 and TRBJ2-3; 7 bases fit TRBD2. V gave up 2 bases and J gave up 12 bases; unmatched junction bases: 2. The CDR3 has 11 residues. Germline lookup yields CDR1 MNHEY and CDR2 SVGAGI. The CDR3 is CASSYGTNQYF. CDR3 DNA sequence: TGTGCCAGCAGTTACGGGACTAACCAGTATTTT.

The chain has TRBV30 and TRBJ1-1, with D maybe TRBD1 (6 bases). This CDR3 is 14 amino acids long. V was shortened by 2 bases and J by 4 bases, with 14 bases between the two germline ends. From germline, CDR1 is GTSNPN and CDR2 SVGIG (reference sequence). CDR3 nucleotide sequence: TGTGCCTGGAGTTCAACAGGGAGGGGCACTGAAGCTTTCTTT. Its protein product is CAWSSTGRGTEAFF.

This clone was recorded only once. This chain connects TRBV7-9 to TRBJ2-1, with 9 positions matching TRBD2. J lost 5 bases, V lost 2 bases, and 16 bases had no gene match. The CDR3 contains 19 residues. Per germline, CDR1 SEHNR and CDR2 FQNEAQ (reference sequence). The chain's CDR3 is CASSLRPASGVFYNNEQFF. The CDR3 DNA follows: TGTGCCAGCAGCTTACGCCCAGCTAGCGGGGTTTTCTATAACAATGAGCAGTTCTTC. Based on the CDR3 plus reference TRBV7-9 and TRBJ2-1, the full variable domain is DTGVSQNPRHKITKRGQNVTFRCDPISEHNRLYWYRQTLGQGPEFLTYFQNEAQLEKSRLLSDRFSAERPKGSFSTLEIQRTEQGDSAMYLCASSLRPASGVFYNNEQFFGPGTRLTVL.

The chain couples TRBV18 to TRBJ1-5; 11 positions match TRBD1. Germline values: CDR1 KGHSH, CDR2 LQKENI. With V trimmed by 5 bases and J by 11 bases, 11 bases remained unmatched. This CDR3 has 15 amino acids. The CDR3 DNA is TGTGCCAGCTCAAGGGACAGGGGGTCCACGGGAGCCCAGCATTTT. Amino acid sequence: CASSRDRGSTGAQHF.

The rearrangement joins TRBV6-1 to TRBJ2-4; 7 bases align to TRBD2. CDR1 MNHNS and CDR2 SASEGT come from the germline V gene. The CDR3 is made up of 17 amino acids. The trim removed 2 bases at V and 1 base at J, leaving 8 bases unmatched. This chain's CDR3 is CASSEWMGEGAKNIQYF. CDR3 nucleotide sequence: TGTGCCAGCAGTGAATGGATGGGGGAGGGGGCCAAAAACATTCAGTACTTC.

Many counts were recorded for this clone. V is TRBV7-6 and J is TRBJ1-1; 7 bases fit TRBD1. Germline V gene data show CDR1 as SGHVS and CDR2 as FNYEAQ. The V and J ends lost 1 base and 0 bases, in that order; junction bases with no gene match: 5. The CDR3 runs 16 residues. CDR3 sequence: CASSLETGAVNTEAFF. CDR3 bases: TGTGCCAGCAGCTTAGAAACAGGGGCAGTGAACACTGAAGCTTTCTTT.

The CDR3 here is CASSIVGQGLSGAKNIQYF. The CDR3 DNA follows: TGTGCCAGTAGTATAGTGGGGCAGGGGTTGAGCGGCGCCAAAAACATTCAGTACTTC. The chain couples TRBV19 to TRBJ2-4, with a tentative D call TRBD1 (6 bases). V was pared by 1 base and J by 1 base, with 20 bases between. The CDR3 has 19 residues. Per germline, CDR1 LNHDA and CDR2 SQIVND (reference sequence).

This clone turned up a few times. The chain joins TRBV10-3 to TRBJ2-7; D gene ambiguous. The CDR3 sequence is 13 residues long. The germline V gene has CDR1 ENHRY and CDR2 SYGVKD. Deletions cut 2 bases from V and 0 bases from J, with 5 bases between. Here the CDR3 DNA reads TGTGCCATCAGTGAGCCCGTCTCCTACGAGCAGTACTTC. It translates to CAISEPVSYEQYF.

This chain links TRBV11-3 with TRBJ2-5, with 9 bases that match TRBD1. The trim removed 6 bases at V and 3 bases at J, leaving 2 bases unmatched. CDR3 length: 13 residues. Germline assignment: CDR1 SGHNT and CDR2 YENEEA. In nucleotides, the CDR3 is TGTGCCAGCAGTGACAGGGGGGAAGAGACCCAGTACTTC. Its translation: CASSDRGEETQYF.

The gene calls are TRBV18 and TRBJ1-2; D remains ambiguous. The germline V gene has CDR1 KGHSH and CDR2 LQKENI. This CDR3 has 15 residues. With 3 bases removed from V and 4 bases from J, the gap between germline ends came to 15 bases. This CDR3 reads CASSPNAETIYGYTF. CDR3 sequence (DNA): TGTGCCAGCTCACCTAACGCGGAAACTATCTATGGCTACACCTTC.

The rearrangement joins TRBV6-1 to TRBJ1-1; D perhaps matches TRBD1 (5 bases). The CDR3 contains 15 residues. Trimming left V 3 bases short and J 2 bases short, with 13 bases between. CDR1 MNHNS and CDR2 SASEGT come from the germline V gene. This CDR3 is CASSEEGQGNTEAFF. CDR3 DNA: TGTGCCAGCAGTGAGGAGGGGCAGGGAAACACTGAAGCTTTCTTT.